This entry is about one T cell receptor (beta chain). Its antigen is as yet unknown. The CDR3 consists of 15 residues. The germline gives CDR1 LNHDA, CDR2 SQIVND (reference sequence). V gave up 1 base and J gave up 5 bases, with 14 bases separating them. The data derive from a study of cytomegalovirus exposure and HLA in healthy donors. Findings and caveats of the study: A later analysis linked a missense variant in DCLRE1C to the trimming of TCR beta V and J genes.

Vbeta (60) and Jbeta (13) primers were used in the PCR. Some clones are missing from TCRdb's copy, which holds only in-frame ones; the method was immunoSEQ multiplex PCR. The sample includes 40,000 to 55,000 clones, about 73% seen only once; the top ten take 3.4%. The TCR sequence derives from a woman in her twenties or thirties in good health and CMV-seronegative. Sample: PBMCs. The chain uses TRBV19 and TRBJ2-5, with D maybe TRBD1 (6 bases). This CDR3 is CASSIGRLTGETQYF. In DNA form, the CDR3 reads TGTGCCAGTAGTATAGGAAGGCTAACAGGGGAGACCCAGTACTTC.